The 27 T cell receptor beta chains reported below all come from one sample, sequenced in a study of cytomegalovirus exposure and HLA in healthy donors. Both 60 Vbeta primers and 13 Jbeta primers went into the PCR. TCRdb's copy holds only in-frame clones and misses some; the assay was immunoSEQ multiplex PCR. The sample lists 150,000 or so clones; roughly 80% were seen once. Sequenced material: PBMCs. These receptors all come from a female donor in good health and CMV-seronegative.

V usage is TRBV4-3 and J usage is TRBJ1-4; 7 bases align to TRBD1. There are 15 residues in the CDR3. Looked up from germline, CDR1 is LGHNA and CDR2 is YSLEER. J lost 7 bases, V lost 3 bases, and 8 bases had no gene match. CDR3 sequence reads: CASSQARDRSEKLFF. DNA for the CDR3: TGCGCCAGCAGCCAGGCCCGGGACAGAAGTGAAAAACTGTTTTTT.

The chain is built from TRBV4-2 and TRBJ2-1, with a tentative D call TRBD2 (6 bases). The germline gives CDR1 LGHNA, CDR2 YNFKEQ. The CDR3 has 15 amino acids. The V end was cut by 4 bases, the J end by 5 bases, with 15 bases between. The CDR3 loop is CASSPEQEGNNEQFF. CDR3 sequence (DNA): TGTGCCAGCAGCCCGGAGCAGGAGGGGAACAATGAGCAGTTCTTC.

This chain joins TRBV5-1 and TRBJ2-7, with a weak D call TRBD2 (6 bases). Germline V gives CDR1 SGHRS, CDR2 YFSETQ. V was clipped by 7 bases and J by 3 bases, with 8 bases between them. CDR3 length: 11 residues. The CDR3 here is CASYSGYEQYF. In nucleotides, the CDR3 is TGCGCCAGCTATAGCGGCTACGAGCAGTACTTC.

This chain links TRBV7-6 with TRBJ1-2; possibly TRBD1 for D (6 bases). The length of the CDR3 is 16 residues. Germline CDR1 SGHVS, CDR2 FNYEAQ. Trimming shortened V by 1 base and J by 8 bases, and 20 bases separated the two germline ends. CDR3 sequence reads: CASSLVEDLRGAGYTF. The DNA of the CDR3 is TGTGCCAGCAGCTTAGTGGAGGACTTGCGGGGGGCGGGCTACACCTTC.

This chain uses TRBV7-2 with TRBJ1-2, with D unresolved. The CDR3 loop spans 16 amino acids. Deletions cut 5 bases from V and 4 bases from J, with 20 bases between. Per germline, CDR1 SGHTA and CDR2 FQGNSA. DNA of the CDR3: TGTGCCAGCAGCCCAGCGGGGTTCGGCGGCCCCTATGGCTACACCTTC. Its translation: CASSPAGFGGPYGYTF.

Concerning this clone: At one end, the junction sequence differs from germline, possibly due to a read error. The chain joins TRBV7-3 to TRBJ2-1; 9 bases match TRBD1. The CDR3 totals 15 residues. Germline loops: CDR1 SGHTA, CDR2 FQGTGA. The CDR3 DNA follows: TGTTCCAGCAGCTTCGACAGGGGGGGGCTCAATGAGCAGTTCTTC. Translation: CSSSFDRGGLNEQFF.

CDR3 amino acids: CASSAQGGPAYEQYF. The CDR3 DNA reads as TGTGCCAGCAGCGCCCAGGGGGGACCCGCCTACGAGCAGTACTTC. This chain uses TRBV11-2 with TRBJ2-5; maybe TRBD1 (7 bases). The J call may not be correct, given that the DNA end is closer to TRBJ2-7. CDR3 length equals 15 residues. Germline loops: CDR1 SGHAT, CDR2 FQNNGV.

In this sample, this clone turned up a few times. The chain combines TRBV5-4 with TRBJ1-2, with unresolved D. Germline-derived CDR1 and CDR2 are SGHNT and YYREEE (reference sequence). Trimming stripped 4 bases from V and 3 bases from J, with 7 bases between. This CDR3 comprises 12 residues. The CDR3 here is CASSNRDYGYTF. CDR3 sequence (DNA): TGTGCCAGCAGCAACAGAGACTATGGCTACACCTTC.

This clone has just one count. The chain uses TRBV6-5 and TRBJ1-2, with 10 bases matching TRBD1. CDR3 length: 13 amino acids. After removal of 2 bases from V and 8 bases from J, the junction contained 2 bases not matched to a gene. Germline V gives CDR1 MNHEY, CDR2 SVGAGI. CDR3 DNA: TGTGCCAGCAGTTACACGACAGGGGGCGGCTACACCTTC. This sequence encodes CASSYTTGGGYTF.

The rearrangement links TRBV28 to TRBJ1-3, with 9 bases fitting TRBD1. Unmatched junction bases numbered 10, after V lost 10 bases and J lost 6 bases. CDR1 MDHEN and CDR2 SYDVKM come from the germline V gene. The CDR3 is 14 amino acids. The CDR3 loop reads CAILDRGGTNTIYF. CDR3 nucleotides: TGTGCCATCCTGGACAGGGGAGGCACAAACACCATATATTTT.

The chain is built from TRBV6-5 and TRBJ2-7; 11 bases line up with TRBD2. V shed 0 bases and J 0 bases; nucleotides not matched to a gene: 1. Germline V gives CDR1 MNHEY, CDR2 SVGAGI. The CDR3 covers 16 residues. CDR3 residues: CASSYSTSGVSYEQYF. CDR3 nucleotide sequence: TGTGCCAGCAGTTACTCGACTAGCGGGGTCTCCTACGAGCAGTACTTC.

The table lists this clone with a few counts. The gene calls are TRBV5-6 and TRBJ1-5; D perhaps matches TRBD1 (6 bases). Germline V gene sequence: CDR1 SGHDT, CDR2 YYEEEE. CDR3 length equals 15 residues. The V gene lost 0 bases and the J gene lost 8 bases, with 15 bases spanning the gap. The CDR3 is CASSLGGGGTEPQHF. The CDR3 DNA sequence: TGTGCCAGCAGCTTGGGGGGAGGGGGTACGGAGCCCCAGCATTTT. The variable domain in full, with the rest retrieved from reference TRBV5-6 and TRBJ1-5, is DAGVTQSPTHLIKTRGQQVTLRCSPKSGHDTVSWYQQALGQGPQFIFQYYEEEERQRGNFPDRFSGHQFPNYSSELNVNALLLGDSALYLCASSLGGGGTEPQHFGDGTRLSIL.

A word on this clone: At one end the junction does not follow the germline gene, possibly because of a read error. J is TRBJ2-7 and V is TRBV27; TRBD2 is a possible D gene (7 bases). CDR1 is MNHEY, CDR2 SMNVEV, per germline (reference sequence). This CDR3 is 14 amino acids long. The CDR3 sequence: CASTLGGGKGEQYF. CDR3 DNA: TGTGCCAGCACTTTAGGGGGGGGGAAGGGAGAGCAGTACTTC.

This clone was counted a few times. The same CDR3 also results from other DNA sequences found in this sample. The genes are TRBV6-5 and TRBJ1-1, with D hard to call. Trimming pared 2 bases from V and 7 bases from J, leaving 8 bases between. In germline, CDR1 is MNHEY, CDR2 SVGAGI. CDR3 length: 12 residues. CDR3 sequence reads: CASSYGQGEAFF. The CDR3 nucleotides are TGTGCCAGCAGTTACGGGCAAGGTGAAGCTTTCTTT.

V usage is TRBV5-5 and J usage is TRBJ1-5; 7 positions agree with TRBD1. The germline V gene has CDR1 SGHKS and CDR2 YYEKEE (reference sequence). Germline trimming cut 3 bases from V and 4 bases from J; bases unmatched to any gene: 4. The CDR3 has 14 amino acids. The CDR3 DNA follows: TGTGCCAGCAGCTCCGGGACAGCGAATCAGCCCCAGCATTTT. As protein: CASSSGTANQPQHF.

The rearrangement links TRBV5-1 to TRBJ1-2; 8 nucleotides match TRBD1. The J segment lost 8 bases and the V segment lost 2 bases, leaving 8 bases of the junction unmatched. Looked up from germline, CDR1 is SGHRS and CDR2 is YFSETQ. The CDR3 sequence is 14 residues long. The CDR3 here is CASSFAGGFRGYTF. As DNA, the CDR3 is TGCGCCAGCAGCTTTGCAGGGGGCTTTAGGGGCTACACCTTC.

The CDR3 sequence is CASSQAAGAYEQYF. The CDR3 region has the DNA TGCGCCAGCAGCCAAGCAGCGGGAGCTTACGAGCAGTACTTC. The chain has TRBV4-1 and TRBJ2-7; 8 nucleotides agree with TRBD2. V gave up 1 base and J gave up 4 bases; unmatched junction bases: 3. The CDR3 is 14 amino acids. CDR1 is MGHRA and CDR2 is YSYEKL in the germline V gene.

The chain employs TRBV25-1 and TRBJ2-1; 8 bases line up with TRBD1. CDR1 is MGHDK, CDR2 SYGVNS, per germline. J was trimmed by 6 bases and V by 2 bases; bases with no gene match: 3. The length of the CDR3 is 14 residues. The CDR3 loop reads CASSEPTGGNEQFF. Here the CDR3 DNA reads TGTGCCAGCAGTGAACCCACAGGGGGCAATGAGCAGTTCTTC. Looking up the rest from reference TRBV25-1 and TRBJ2-1 gives the full variable domain: EADIYQTPRYLVIGTGKKITLECSQTMGHDKMYWYQQDPGMELHLIHYSYGVNSTEKGDLSSESTVSRIRTEHFPLTLESARPSHTSQYLCASSEPTGGNEQFFGPGTRLTVL.

The V call is TRBV7-9, the J call TRBJ2-7; 9 bases map to TRBD1. This CDR3 has 14 residues. The J segment lost 0 bases and the V segment lost 6 bases, leaving 3 bases of the junction unmatched. The germline V gene encodes CDR1 SEHNR and CDR2 FQNEAQ (reference sequence). Here the CDR3 DNA reads TGTGCCAGCAGGGGGACAGGGAGCTCCTACGAGCAGTACTTC. Amino acid sequence: CASRGTGSSYEQYF.

This clone has just a few counts. The chain's CDR3 is CASSVRSSYNSPLHF. Here the CDR3 DNA reads TGTGCCAGCAGTGTCCGGAGCTCCTATAATTCACCCCTCCACTTT. This chain joins TRBV2 and TRBJ1-6; no reliable D call. The length of the CDR3 is 15 residues. The V end lost 4 bases, the J end lost 0 bases, and 7 bases lay between the germline ends. The V gene's germline CDR1 is SNHLY and CDR2 FYNNEI.

The count of this clone is one. The conserved phenylalanine or tryptophan is not found at the CDR3 terminus, so this likely reflects a read error. The chain couples TRBV7-2 to TRBJ1-5; TRBD1 matches at 7 bases. V lost 1 base, J lost 3 bases, and 3 bases stayed unmatched. The CDR3 loop spans 15 amino acids. Germline CDR1 reads SGHTA; CDR2 reads FQGNSA. The chain's CDR3 is CASSLDGTVNQPQHL. The CDR3 region has the DNA TGTGCCAGCAGCTTAGATGGGACAGTCAATCAGCCCCAGCATCTT.

The rearrangement links TRBV19 to TRBJ2-1, with TRBD1 matching 8 bases. V was clipped by 5 bases and J by 7 bases; unmatched bases: 7. The germline gives CDR1 LNHDA, CDR2 SQIVND (reference sequence). CDR3 length: 14 residues. CDR3 nucleotides: TGTGCCAGTAGTCCGGGACAGGAGTGGAATGAGCAGTTCTTC. It codes for CASSPGQEWNEQFF.

This clone was counted only a few times. This chain links TRBV28 with TRBJ2-2; D not certain. The CDR3 spans 15 residues. V dropped 7 bases and J dropped 2 bases, with 14 bases sitting between them. Germline loops: CDR1 MDHEN, CDR2 SYDVKM. The CDR3 DNA sequence: TGTGCCAGCACGACTTTGTCATCCAACACCGGGGAGCTGTTTTTT. It specifies CASTTLSSNTGELFF.

This clone turned up a few times. The gene calls are TRBV28 and TRBJ2-2, with 8 nucleotides matching TRBD2. The germline CDR1 and CDR2 sequences are MDHEN and SYDVKM. The J segment lost 7 bases and the V segment lost 7 bases, leaving 8 bases of the junction unmatched. This CDR3 spans 14 amino acids. Written as DNA, the CDR3 is TGTGCCAGCAATACGGGAGGGCTGAACGGGGAGCTGTTTTTT. It codes for CASNTGGLNGELFF. The full variable domain, its missing parts supplied by reference TRBV28 and TRBJ2-2, is DVKVTQSSRYLVKRTGEKVFLECVQDMDHENMFWYRQDPGLGLRLIYFSYDVKMKEKGDIPEGYSVSREKKERFSLILESASTNQTSMYLCASNTGGLNGELFFGEGSRLTVL.

This clone was observed once. V gene TRBV19 combines with J gene TRBJ2-2, with D perhaps matching TRBD2 (7 bases). The V and J ends lost 0 bases and 5 bases respectively, with 19 bases between them. The CDR3 spans 18 residues. CDR1 and CDR2 (germline): LNHDA, SQIVND (reference sequence). CDR3 coding DNA: TGTGCCAGTAGTATAGATCGGGGGGCACATACTATAACCGGGGAGCTGTTTTTT. It yields the protein CASSIDRGAHTITGELFF.

This chain links TRBV29-1 with TRBJ1-5; weak D call: TRBD1 (6 bases). This CDR3 contains 14 residues. Germline CDR1 SQVTM, CDR2 ANQGSEA. Trimming cost V 8 bases and J 7 bases, with 21 bases left between them. CDR3 DNA: TGCAGCCCCGGGGGGCAAATGGGGCAGCAGCCCCAGCATTTT. This sequence encodes CSPGGQMGQQPQHF.

The chain joins TRBV6-1 to TRBJ2-7; TRBD2 agrees at 7 bases. Losses at the gene ends were 3 bases for V and 6 bases for J; bases not matched to a gene: 11. The CDR3 extends over 15 amino acids. Germline CDR1 MNHNS, CDR2 SASEGT. This CDR3 reads CASSEGGRAWPEQYF. CDR3 in DNA: TGTGCCAGCAGTGAGGGTGGGAGGGCCTGGCCCGAGCAGTACTTC.